One sample yielded the 3 T cell receptor beta chains listed below, sequenced in a study of neurological immune-mediated disorders. From the 5' RACE reads, TCRdb called clonotypes with MiXCR, one entry per CDR3 protein. The table includes over 50,000 distinct CDR3 sequences, around 3.1% detected once. Sequencing used PBMCs. These receptors all come from a man aged 40-49 years with multiple sclerosis.

This clonotype was picked up many times. The chain employs TRBV4-2 and TRBJ1-2; D unclear. The CDR3 totals 18 residues. V was pared by 0 bases and J by 2 bases, with 19 bases between. CDR1 is LGHNA, CDR2 YNFKEQ, per germline. CDR3 sequence: CASSQDLVVYGGNYGYTF. In DNA form, the CDR3 reads TGTGCCAGCAGCCAAGATCTAGTAGTATATGGCGGGAACTATGGCTACACCTTC.

Note on this clonotype: The junction does not match germline at one end; this may be a read error. The V and J genes are TRBV25-1 and TRBJ1-6; no reliable D call. Germline assignment: CDR1 MGHDK and CDR2 SYGVNS. CDR3 length equals 14 residues. The CDR3 nucleotides read TGTGCCAGCAGTTCATTCTCCTATAATTCACCCCTCAACTTT. This gives the protein CASSSFSYNSPLNF.

This clonotype was detected ten times or more. This chain joins TRBV28 and TRBJ1-2; tentative D call: TRBD1 (5 bases). This CDR3 has 16 residues. CDR1 is MDHEN, CDR2 SYDVKM, per germline. Trimming removed 7 bases from V and 0 bases from J, with 18 bases in between. CDR3 in amino acids: CASIESGQPTNYGYTF. In DNA, the CDR3 is TGTGCCAGCATAGAATCAGGGCAGCCAACTAACTATGGCTACACCTTC.